This T cell receptor beta chain was sequenced in a study of T cell repertoires in cytomegalovirus infection. Study context: CMV infection plus the matching HLA type was flagged by public TCR beta signatures.

V was pared by 5 bases and J by 5 bases, with 9 bases between. CDR1 and CDR2 from the germline V gene are MGHDK and SYGVNS. The CDR3 sequence is 12 residues long. This clonotype was seen at least ten times. What it binds is not known. TCRdb called the reads again in MiXCR, with one record for every CDR3 protein. The table has roughly 200,000 distinct CDR3 sequences, 8% to 10% seen once. Broader study findings: In two of eight donors, the top clonotype was HLA-C-restricted CMV-specific. Accumulated public TCR beta family frequency recognized individuals carrying CMV together with the relevant HLA.

The J gene is TRBJ1-2, the V gene TRBV25-1; a possible D gene is TRBD1 (5 bases). This clonotype originated in a human donor in good health (CMV status not recorded). Some clones in this sample may be carry-over from other donors' samples. Input material: PBMCs. In DNA, the CDR3 is TGTGCCAGCAGTCAGGGAGGGTATGGCTACACCTTC. This encodes CASSQGGYGYTF.